Below, one TCR beta chain is given with its context. The trim removed 0 bases at V and 3 bases at J, leaving 4 bases unmatched. Germline V gene sequence: CDR1 MGHRA, CDR2 YSYEKL. The CDR3 is made up of 15 amino acids. The data are from a study of sequential checkpoint blockade in melanoma. Study-wide background: First-line arms were nivolumab then ipilimumab, or the reverse, randomized 1:1.

Assay: immunoSEQ multiplex PCR; the TCRdb copy retains only in-frame clones and omits some. The sample lists under 25,000 clones; about 81% were seen once. Treatment noted: randomized to nivolumab then ipilimumab (arm A) or the reverse (arm B). No patient had prior DNA-damaging chemotherapy. From thawed PBMCs, live CD3+CD8+ cells negative for CD19 and CD56 were sorted. This TCR derives from a human donor with melanoma. The starting material was CD8+ T cells sorted from blood (inferred from file names), obtained from a patient given nivolumab and ipilimumab in sequence. The chain joins TRBV4-1 to TRBJ1-1; 7 bases map to TRBD1. The CDR3 DNA sequence: TGCGCCAGCAGCCAAGAAGGACAGGAATACACTGAAGCTTTCTTT. Protein sequence: CASSQEGQEYTEAFF.